The entry that follows covers one TCR beta chain sequence. These data originate in a study of blood T cell repertoires in COVID-19. Across the whole study: Samples taken during acute and convalescent COVID-19 were collected in the United States, Italy and Spain. Nucleic acid was either cDNA or gDNA, and it came from T cells, B-cell-depleted T cells, or PBMCs.

Under the authors' procedure: Quantification of nucleated cells was approximated via reference gene primer amplification. Measured with immunoSEQ multiplex PCR; TCRdb has only the in-frame clones, and not every one. That table is the source of V, J and clone size, and D and trimming were worked out from the DNA. The sample carries a few hundred thousand clones, around 87% recorded once. This CDR3 comprises 12 residues. Trimming pared 6 bases from V and 8 bases from J, leaving 10 bases between. The rearrangement links TRBV12-3 or TRBV12-4 to TRBJ1-4; D gene unclear. The sequence derives from a woman in her 70s with active or convalescent COVID-19. Sequences were obtained from peripheral blood. The CDR3 bases are TGTGCCAGCAGCCCCTCTAGCGAAAAACTGTTTTTT. It codes for CASSPSSEKLFF.